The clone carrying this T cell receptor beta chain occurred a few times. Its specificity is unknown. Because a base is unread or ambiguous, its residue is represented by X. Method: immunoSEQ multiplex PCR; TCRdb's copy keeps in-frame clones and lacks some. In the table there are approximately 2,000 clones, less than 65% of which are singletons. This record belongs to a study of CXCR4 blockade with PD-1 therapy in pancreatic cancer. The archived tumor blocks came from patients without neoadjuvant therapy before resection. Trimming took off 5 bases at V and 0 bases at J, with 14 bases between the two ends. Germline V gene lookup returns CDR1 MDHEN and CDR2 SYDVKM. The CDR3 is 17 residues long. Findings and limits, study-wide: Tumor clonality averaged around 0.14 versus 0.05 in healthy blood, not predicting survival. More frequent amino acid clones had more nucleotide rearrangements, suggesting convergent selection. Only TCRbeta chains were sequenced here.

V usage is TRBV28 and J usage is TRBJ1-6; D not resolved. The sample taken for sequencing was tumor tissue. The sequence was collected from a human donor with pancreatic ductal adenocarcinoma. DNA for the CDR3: TGTGCCAGCAGTATATCCTCCCCTARCTCCTATAATTCACCCCTCCACTTT. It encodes CASSISSPXSYNSPLHF.